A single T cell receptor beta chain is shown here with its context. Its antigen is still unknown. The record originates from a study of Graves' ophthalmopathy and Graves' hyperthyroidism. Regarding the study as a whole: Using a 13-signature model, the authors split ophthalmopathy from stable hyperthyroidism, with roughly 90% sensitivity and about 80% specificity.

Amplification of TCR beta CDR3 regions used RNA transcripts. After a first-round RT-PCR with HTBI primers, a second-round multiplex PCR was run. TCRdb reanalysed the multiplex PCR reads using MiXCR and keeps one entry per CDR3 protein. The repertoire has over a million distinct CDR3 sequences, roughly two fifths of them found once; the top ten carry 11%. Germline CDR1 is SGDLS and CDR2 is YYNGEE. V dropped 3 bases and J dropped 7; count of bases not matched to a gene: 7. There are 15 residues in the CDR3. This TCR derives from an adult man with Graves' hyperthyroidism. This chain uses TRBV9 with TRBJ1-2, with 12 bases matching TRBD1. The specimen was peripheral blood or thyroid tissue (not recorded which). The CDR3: CASSAGTGGASGYTF. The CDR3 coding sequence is TGTGCCAGCAGCGCCGGGACAGGGGGCGCAAGTGGCTACACCTTC.